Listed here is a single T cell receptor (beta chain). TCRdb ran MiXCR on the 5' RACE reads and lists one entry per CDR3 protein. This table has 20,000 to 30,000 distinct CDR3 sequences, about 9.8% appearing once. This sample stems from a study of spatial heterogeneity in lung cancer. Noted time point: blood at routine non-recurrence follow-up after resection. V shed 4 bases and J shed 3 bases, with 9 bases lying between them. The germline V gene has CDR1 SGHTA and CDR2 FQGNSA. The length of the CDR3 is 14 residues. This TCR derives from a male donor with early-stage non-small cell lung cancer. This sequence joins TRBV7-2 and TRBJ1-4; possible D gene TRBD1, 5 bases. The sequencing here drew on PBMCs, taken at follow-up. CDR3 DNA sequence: TGTGCCAGCAGCTCATGGGGGGCTAATGAAAAACTGTTTTTT. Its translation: CASSSWGANEKLFF.